Below are 15 T cell receptor beta chains sequenced from a single sample in a study of read filtering for tumor transcriptome and immune sequencing. From roughly 0.4 ug of RNA, a library with molecular barcoded alpha/delta and beta/gamma adaptors was made. TCRdb reprocessed the reads via MiXCR and lists one record per CDR3 protein. This table holds 90,000 to 95,000 distinct CDR3 sequences, roughly 21% found once. The specimen sequenced was a population of CD138-negative cells sorted from bone marrow. The receptors stem from a donor aged 40 or older with multiple myeloma.

The sample holds many counts of this clonotype. The chain couples TRBV28 to TRBJ1-1; tentative D call: TRBD1 (6 bases). Germline CDR1 and CDR2: MDHEN and SYDVKM. The CDR3 extends over 14 amino acids. Deletions cut 3 bases from V and 1 base from J, with 9 bases between. CDR3 protein: CASSFGGPNTEAFF. The CDR3 nucleotides read TGTGCCAGCAGTTTCGGGGGGCCGAACACTGAAGCTTTCTTT. The complete variable domain, with remaining parts taken from reference TRBV28 and TRBJ1-1, reads DVKVTQSSRYLVKRTGEKVFLECVQDMDHENMFWYRQDPGLGLRLIYFSYDVKMKEKGDIPEGYSVSREKKERFSLILESASTNQTSMYLCASSFGGPNTEAFFGQGTRLTVV.

The rearrangement uses TRBV7-9 and TRBJ1-5, with unresolved D. V gave up 7 bases and J gave up 4 bases, with 14 bases separating them. Per the germline V gene, CDR1 is SEHNR and CDR2 is FQNEAQ (reference sequence). The CDR3 runs 14 residues. Here the CDR3 reads CASTNLSANQPQHF. CDR3 DNA: TGTGCCAGCACAAACTTGTCCGCAAATCAGCCCCAGCATTTT.

The sample holds many counts of this clonotype. The rearrangement uses TRBV7-2 and TRBJ2-7, with 8 bases matching TRBD1. CDR1 is SGHTA, CDR2 FQGNSA, per germline. CDR3 length equals 15 residues. After removal of 4 bases from V and 0 bases from J, the junction contained 5 bases not matched to a gene. CDR3 coding DNA: TGTGCCAGCAGCTCGCAGGGGGCAAGCTCCTACGAGCAGTACTTC. Residues: CASSSQGASSYEQYF.

This chain links TRBV6-5 with TRBJ2-2; tentatively, D is TRBD1 (5 bases). CDR3 length equals 16 residues. CDR1 is MNHEY, CDR2 SVGAGI, per germline. Trimming took off 2 bases at V and 0 bases at J, with 10 bases between the two ends. The CDR3 region has the DNA TGTGCCAGCAGTTACGAAGGGGCCGCGAACACCGGGGAGCTGTTTTTT. Residues: CASSYEGAANTGELFF.

In regard to this clonotype: Just one base apart from a much larger clone, this may be a read error. This sequence joins TRBV19 and TRBJ2-1; D remains unclear. This CDR3 contains 15 residues. Germline CDR1 is LNHDA and CDR2 is SQIVND (reference sequence). CDR3 residues: CAGSIGSSSYNEQFF. Here the CDR3 DNA reads TGTGCCGGTAGTATTGGGTCTAGCTCCTACAATGAGCAGTTCTTC.

The chain joins TRBV2 to TRBJ1-5; D is perhaps TRBD1 (6 bases). V shed 4 bases and J shed 7 bases, with 17 bases lying between them. This CDR3 spans 15 amino acids. Germline loops: CDR1 SNHLY, CDR2 FYNNEI. CDR3 protein: CASSVQGLKGQPQHF. The CDR3 DNA reads as TGTGCCAGCAGTGTCCAGGGGCTAAAGGGGCAGCCCCAGCATTTT. Combining the CDR3 with reference TRBV2 and TRBJ1-5 gives the whole variable domain EPEVTQTPSHQVTQMGQEVILRCVPISNHLYFYWYRQILGQKVEFLVSFYNNEISEKSEIFDDQFSVERPDGSNFTLKIRSTKLEDSAMYFCASSVQGLKGQPQHFGDGTRLSIL.

The rearrangement uses TRBV7-8 and TRBJ2-5; 8 nucleotides match TRBD1. The CDR3 contains 16 residues. Unmatched junction bases numbered 10, after V lost 5 bases and J lost 2 bases. Germline V gene lookup returns CDR1 SGHVS and CDR2 FQNEAQ. CDR3 DNA sequence: TGTGCCAGCAGCCCCAAGACAGGGGCGGAACAAGAGACCCAGTACTTC. As protein: CASSPKTGAEQETQYF.

This clonotype appeared many times. The V and J genes are TRBV20-1 and TRBJ2-2, with D uncertain. Trimming stripped 7 bases from V and 1 base from J, with 13 bases between. The CDR3 spans 14 residues. Germline V gene sequence: CDR1 DFQATT, CDR2 SNEGSKA (reference sequence). The CDR3 coding sequence is TGCAGTGTGGTCTCTAGACAGAACACCGGGGAGCTGTTTTTT. This codes for CSVVSRQNTGELFF.

This clonotype came up many times. This chain joins TRBV7-9 and TRBJ1-5; D uncertain. Trimming removed 10 bases at V and 2 bases at J, with 9 bases between. The CDR3 is 12 amino acids. Germline V gene sequence: CDR1 SEHNR, CDR2 FQNEAQ (reference sequence). The CDR3 DNA is TGTGCCACAGCAAGGGGCAATCAGCCCCAGCATTTT. The encoded protein is CATARGNQPQHF.

With respect to this clonotype: This may arise from a read error, as a much more abundant clone is one base away. V is TRBV7-3 and J is TRBJ2-1, with unresolved D. This CDR3 region has 12 residues. The germline gives CDR1 SGHTA, CDR2 FQGTGA. The CDR3: CGSSFQLGPLFF. CDR3 DNA sequence: TGTGGCAGCAGCTTCCAACTCGGCCCCTTGTTCTTC.

This clonotype appeared many times. The V call is TRBV5-1, the J call TRBJ2-7; TRBD1 or TRBD2 may be the D gene (5 bases each). Germline V gene data show CDR1 as SGHRS and CDR2 as YFSETQ. The CDR3 runs 13 residues. V was pared by 0 bases and J by 5 bases, with 9 bases between. CDR3 in amino acids: CASSLGGYDEQYF. The CDR3, as DNA: TGCGCCAGCAGCTTGGGGGGGTATGACGAGCAGTACTTC.

This clonotype showed up many times. The genes are TRBV28 and TRBJ1-5; D call uncertain. From germline, CDR1 is MDHEN and CDR2 SYDVKM. CDR3 length: 13 residues. V was clipped by 10 bases and J by 4 bases, with 14 bases between them. CDR3 in amino acids: CATRTTLNQPQHF. CDR3 nucleotides: TGTGCCACCCGGACTACTCTGAATCAGCCCCAGCATTTT.

The sample holds a few counts of this clonotype. The chain links TRBV7-8 to TRBJ1-5; TRBD1 matches at 7 bases. Germline V gene data show CDR1 as SGHVS and CDR2 as FQNEAQ. This CDR3 is built from 14 residues. The J segment lost 3 bases and the V segment lost 5 bases, leaving 4 bases of the junction unmatched. The CDR3 DNA is TGTGCCAGCAGCCTGACAGGGACCAATCAGCCCCAGCATTTT. This codes for CASSLTGTNQPQHF.

This clonotype was counted only a few times. The CDR3 nucleotides read TGTGCCAGCAGCCAAGATCTAGCGTTTAACTCCTACAATGAGCAGTTCTTC. Residues: CASSQDLAFNSYNEQFF. The rearrangement uses TRBV4-2 and TRBJ2-1, with D perhaps TRBD2 (6 bases). Trimming stripped 0 bases from V and 0 bases from J, with 12 bases between. CDR3 length: 17 residues. Germline CDR1 and CDR2: LGHNA and YNFKEQ.

This chain joins TRBV14 and TRBJ2-7; possible D gene TRBD2, 6 bases. CDR3 length: 16 residues. The germline gives CDR1 SGHDN, CDR2 FVKESK. Trimming left V 1 base short and J 0 bases short, with 13 bases between. The CDR3 loop reads CASSQGGAGTSYEQYF. Here the CDR3 DNA reads TGTGCCAGCAGCCAAGGAGGGGCGGGAACCTCCTACGAGCAGTACTTC. Variable domain in full (rest from reference TRBV14 and TRBJ2-7): EAGVTQFPSHSVIEKGQTVTLRCDPISGHDNLYWYRRVMGKEIKFLLHFVKESKQDESGMPNNRFLAERTGGTYSTLKVQPAELEDSGVYFCASSQGGAGTSYEQYFGPGTRLTVT.